Sequencing of this TCR beta chain was carried out in a study of a mutant IDH1 vaccine in newly diagnosed glioma. CDR1 is PRHDT and CDR2 is FYEKMQ in the germline V gene (reference sequence). There are 12 residues in the CDR3. The trim removed 6 bases at V and 11 bases at J, leaving 5 bases unmatched. This sample's time point: baseline, week 1 (first vaccination visit). Noted treatment: pre-vaccination baseline after standard-of-care therapy. Measured with immunoSEQ multiplex PCR; TCRdb has only the in-frame clones, and not every one. The table has roughly 21,000 clones, roughly 84% seen once; the top ten hold 5% to 5.5%.

The gene calls are TRBV13 and TRBJ2-7; 12 nucleotides align to TRBD2. Sequenced material: PBMCs, taken from a glioma patient treated with radiotherapy, temozolomide or both. The clonotype originates from a man between 35 and 55 years old with glioma. In nucleotides, the CDR3 is TGTGCCAGCAGGAGACTAGCGGGAGCCAAGTACTTC. Encoded protein: CASRRLAGAKYF.